Listed here are 19 T cell receptor beta chains from one sample, sequenced in a study of shared clonotypes between healthy human individuals. The assay was immunoSEQ multiplex PCR, and TCRdb's table has in-frame clones only and misses some. The sample includes around 2.1 million clones, 95% of them seen just once. Sequencing was done on a sample of naive CD4+ T cells sorted from blood. As to subset: CD45RA+ positively selected. The receptors were gathered from a man aged 18 to 35 in good health.

The chain uses TRBV9 and TRBJ2-3, with 7 bases aligning to TRBD2. Germline V gene lookup returns CDR1 SGDLS and CDR2 YYNGEE. V lost 4 bases and J lost 0; bases outside the gene matches: 5. This CDR3 has 15 residues. DNA for the CDR3: TGTGCCAGCAGCAAGACTAGCACGAGCACAGATACGCAGTATTTT. Protein: CASSKTSTSTDTQYF.

The chain uses TRBV2 and TRBJ2-1, with 7 bases aligning to TRBD1. This CDR3 contains 14 residues. V gave up 7 bases and J gave up 0 bases; unmatched junction bases: 3. Germline V gene sequence: CDR1 SNHLY, CDR2 FYNNEI. CDR3 region: CASMDRRSYNEQFF. The CDR3 DNA sequence: TGTGCCAGCATGGACAGGCGCTCCTACAATGAGCAGTTCTTC. The whole variable domain, remainder taken from reference TRBV2 and TRBJ2-1, is EPEVTQTPSHQVTQMGQEVILRCVPISNHLYFYWYRQILGQKVEFLVSFYNNEISEKSEIFDDQFSVERPDGSNFTLKIRSTKLEDSAMYFCASMDRRSYNEQFFGPGTRLTVL.

The genes are TRBV6-5 and TRBJ2-7; TRBD1 matches at 7 bases. Losses at the gene ends were 0 bases for V and 2 bases for J; bases not matched to a gene: 7. CDR1 MNHEY and CDR2 SVGAGI come from the germline V gene. This CDR3 is built from 16 residues. CDR3 sequence: CASSYSRDRSTYEQYF. The DNA for the CDR3 is TGTGCCAGCAGTTACTCAAGGGACAGATCCACCTACGAGCAGTACTTC.

The chain recombines TRBV9 with TRBJ1-2; 9 bases align to TRBD1. The ends lost 4 bases at V and 0 bases at J; junction bases unmatched: 4. Germline CDR1 reads SGDLS; CDR2 reads YYNGEE. The CDR3 has 15 residues. CDR3 region: CASSPGTGSNYGYTF. CDR3 sequence (DNA): TGTGCCAGCAGCCCAGGGACAGGGTCTAACTATGGCTACACCTTC.

V usage is TRBV4-1 and J usage is TRBJ2-5, with 7 bases identical to TRBD1. This CDR3 has 13 residues. V dropped 4 bases and J dropped 5; count of bases not matched to a gene: 4. CDR1 MGHRA and CDR2 YSYEKL come from the germline V gene. As DNA, the CDR3 is TGCGCCAGCAGCCTGGGACAGAAGGAGACCCAGTACTTC. This translates into CASSLGQKETQYF.

The chain recombines TRBV18 with TRBJ1-6; D is undetermined. V shed 2 bases and J shed 12 bases, with 11 bases lying between them. CDR3 length equals 13 residues. CDR1 and CDR2 (germline): KGHSH, LQKENI. CDR3 amino acids: CASSPGQQGPLHF. The CDR3 DNA sequence: TGTGCCAGCTCACCAGGGCAGCAAGGACCCCTCCACTTT.

This chain joins TRBV10-3 and TRBJ1-5; D call uncertain. This CDR3 spans 13 amino acids. Trimming left V 9 bases short and J 5 bases short, with 14 bases between. Per germline, CDR1 ENHRY and CDR2 SYGVKD. CDR3 region: CAIGTGRDQPQHF. In nucleotides, the CDR3 is TGTGCCATAGGTACGGGTCGGGATCAGCCCCAGCATTTT.

This chain links TRBV10-3 with TRBJ1-1, with D possibly matching TRBD1 (6 bases). V lost 0 bases, J lost 5 bases, and 13 bases lay in between. Looked up from germline, CDR1 is ENHRY and CDR2 is SYGVKD. This CDR3 contains 15 residues. CDR3 loop: CAISESGGRRTEAFF. CDR3 coding DNA: TGTGCCATCAGTGAGTCGGGGGGCAGGAGGACTGAAGCTTTCTTT.

The J gene is TRBJ1-5, the V gene TRBV11-2; weak D call: TRBD1 (5 bases). Germline lookup yields CDR1 SGHAT and CDR2 FQNNGV. CDR3 length: 15 amino acids. V shed 0 bases and J shed 4 bases, with 10 bases lying between them. The CDR3 reads CASSLDGGENQPQHF. DNA for the CDR3: TGTGCCAGCAGCTTAGATGGGGGGGAGAATCAGCCCCAGCATTTT. Supplemented by reference TRBV11-2 and TRBJ1-5, the full variable domain reads EAGVAQSPRYKIIEKRQSVAFWCNPISGHATLYWYQQILGQGPKLLIQFQNNGVVDDSQLPKDRFSAERLKGVDSTLKIQPAKLEDSAVYLCASSLDGGENQPQHFGDGTRLSIL.

This chain uses TRBV16 with TRBJ1-5; 7 bases are a match to TRBD1. V trimming: 4 bases; J trimming: 2 bases; junction bases outside the gene matches: 14. The CDR3 runs 18 residues. CDR1 and CDR2 from the germline V gene are KGHSY and FQNENV. The CDR3 nucleotides are TGTGCCAGCAGCCCCCGGAGTAAGAGTGGACAGGGCAATCAGCCCCAGCATTTT. Translating gives CASSPRSKSGQGNQPQHF. The full variable domain, its missing parts supplied by reference TRBV16 and TRBJ1-5, is GEEVAQTPKHLVRGEGQKAKLYCAPIKGHSYVFWYQQVLKNEFKFLISFQNENVFDETGMPKERFSAKCLPNSPCSLEIQATKLEDSAVYFCASSPRSKSGQGNQPQHFGDGTRLSIL.

CDR3 residues: CASTRTGRTGELFF. Here the CDR3 DNA reads TGTGCCAGCACCCGGACAGGGCGCACCGGGGAGCTGTTTTTT. J is TRBJ2-2 and V is TRBV6-1; 8 bases agree with TRBD1. CDR1 and CDR2 from the germline V gene are MNHNS and SASEGT. The CDR3 covers 14 residues. With 7 bases clipped from V and 4 bases from J, the junction kept 5 bases outside the gene matches.

The chain recombines TRBV28 with TRBJ1-6; 11 nucleotides line up with TRBD1. With 7 bases clipped from V and 6 bases from J, the junction kept 5 bases outside the gene matches. The CDR3 extends over 15 amino acids. The germline gives CDR1 MDHEN, CDR2 SYDVKM. The CDR3 DNA sequence: TGTGCCAGCATACCCGGGACAGGGGGTAATTCACCCCTCCACTTT. Its translation: CASIPGTGGNSPLHF.

V and J are TRBV2 and TRBJ2-2; 8 bases match TRBD1. Germline CDR1 reads SNHLY; CDR2 reads FYNNEI. There are 13 residues in the CDR3. The trim removed 5 bases at V and 6 bases at J, leaving 2 bases unmatched. CDR3 bases: TGTGCCAGCAGTCGGACAGGGTCCGGGGAGCTGTTTTTT. It is translated as CASSRTGSGELFF.

Comment on this clone: Different DNA sequences within this sample yield the same CDR3. The chain carries TRBV5-1 and TRBJ2-5; D is perhaps TRBD1 or TRBD2 (6 bases each). The CDR3 is made up of 13 amino acids. Germline CDR1 is SGHRS and CDR2 is YFSETQ. Trimming removed 4 bases at V and 5 bases at J, with 12 bases between. CDR3 DNA: TGCGCCAGCAGCCCGGGGGCAGGGGAGACCCAGTACTTC. Translating gives CASSPGAGETQYF.

The J gene is TRBJ1-2, the V gene TRBV6-6, with 8 bases aligning to TRBD1. V was pared by 3 bases and J by 8 bases, with 8 bases of the junction left unmatched. The CDR3 loop spans 14 amino acids. In germline, CDR1 is MNHNY, CDR2 SVGAGI (reference sequence). CDR3 loop: CASSYGQGAGGYTF. CDR3 DNA: TGTGCCAGCAGTTATGGTCAGGGGGCAGGCGGCTACACCTTC.

CDR3: CAWSRFQRAQAGNTIYF. The CDR3 bases are TGTGCCTGGAGCCGCTTCCAGAGGGCGCAGGCTGGAAACACCATATATTTT. The chain carries TRBV30 and TRBJ1-3; D is ambiguous. The germline CDR1 and CDR2 sequences are GTSNPN and SVGIG (reference sequence). V gave up 3 bases and J gave up 2 bases, with 20 bases separating them. The CDR3 totals 17 residues.

Remarks on this clone: At the DNA level, this CDR3 is encoded by other sequences in the same sample as well. V and J are TRBV9 and TRBJ1-1; possibly TRBD1 for D (6 bases). Germline CDR1 and CDR2: SGDLS and YYNGEE. The CDR3 is 14 residues long. V lost 0 bases to trimming and J lost 1 base, with 7 bases between them. The CDR3 bases are TGTGCCAGCAGCGTAGTGGGGGCGAACACTGAAGCTTTCTTT. Translated, it gives CASSVVGANTEAFF.

On this clone itself: Other DNA sequences within the sample encode an identical CDR3. The gene calls are TRBV29-1 and TRBJ1-2; TRBD1 is a possible D gene (5 bases). Germline V gene lookup returns CDR1 SQVTM and CDR2 ANQGSEA. The V end lost 3 bases, the J end lost 7 bases, and 12 bases lay between the germline ends. The CDR3 spans 12 residues. Here the CDR3 reads CSVEGGRGGYTF. CDR3 bases: TGCAGCGTTGAGGGGGGAAGAGGTGGCTACACCTTC. The full variable domain, in which reference TRBV29-1 and TRBJ1-2 provide the parts outside the CDR3, is SAVISQKPSRDICQRGTSLTIQCQVDSQVTMMFWYRQQPGQSLTLIATANQGSEATYESGFVIDKFPISRPNLTFSTLTVSNMSPEDSSIYLCSVEGGRGGYTFGSGTRLTVV.

This clone was seen a single time. This rearrangement joins TRBV25-1 to TRBJ1-6, with D uncertain. Trimming cost V 1 base and J 8 bases, with 12 bases left between them. CDR1 MGHDK and CDR2 SYGVNS come from the germline V gene. The CDR3 is 15 amino acids. CDR3 coding DNA: TGTGCCAGCAGTGAATCCGAGGCCCTACATTCACCCCTCCACTTT. Its translation: CASSESEALHSPLHF.